Below are 3 T cell receptor beta chains sequenced from a single sample in a study of siplizumab effects on memory and regulatory T cells. Using immunoSEQ multiplex PCR, the repertoire was profiled, and TCRdb retains in-frame clones only, with some absent. This sample has about 50,000 clones, with around 98% found just once. Input material: naive CD8+ T cells sorted from blood. The receptors originated from a human donor in good health.

This chain connects TRBV6-5 to TRBJ1-1, with TRBD1 matching over 9 bases. The germline CDR1 and CDR2 sequences are MNHEY and SVGAGI. This CDR3 spans 14 amino acids. J gave up 3 bases and V 6 bases, and 5 bases lay outside the gene matches. CDR3 sequence reads: CASSVGQGHTEAFF. The CDR3, as DNA: TGTGCCAGCAGCGTTGGACAGGGGCACACTGAAGCTTTCTTT.

The chain is built from TRBV6-5 and TRBJ2-7, with D perhaps TRBD1 (7 bases). Germline lookup yields CDR1 MNHEY and CDR2 SVGAGI. The CDR3 runs 15 residues. Trimming left V 5 bases short and J 0 bases short, with 14 bases between. The CDR3 sequence: CASSQRQGLSYEQYF. The CDR3 region has the DNA TGTGCCAGCAGTCAGAGACAGGGACTCTCCTACGAGCAGTACTTC.

This sequence joins TRBV25-1 and TRBJ1-2; unclear D gene. Germline V CDR1 and CDR2: MGHDK, SYGVNS. The CDR3 has 14 amino acids. The ends were cut back, 4 bases at V and 2 bases at J, with 11 bases in the middle. CDR3 nucleotide sequence: TGTGCCAGCAGTGCCCCCGGGCAGAACTATGGCTACACCTTC. Its translation is CASSAPGQNYGYTF.